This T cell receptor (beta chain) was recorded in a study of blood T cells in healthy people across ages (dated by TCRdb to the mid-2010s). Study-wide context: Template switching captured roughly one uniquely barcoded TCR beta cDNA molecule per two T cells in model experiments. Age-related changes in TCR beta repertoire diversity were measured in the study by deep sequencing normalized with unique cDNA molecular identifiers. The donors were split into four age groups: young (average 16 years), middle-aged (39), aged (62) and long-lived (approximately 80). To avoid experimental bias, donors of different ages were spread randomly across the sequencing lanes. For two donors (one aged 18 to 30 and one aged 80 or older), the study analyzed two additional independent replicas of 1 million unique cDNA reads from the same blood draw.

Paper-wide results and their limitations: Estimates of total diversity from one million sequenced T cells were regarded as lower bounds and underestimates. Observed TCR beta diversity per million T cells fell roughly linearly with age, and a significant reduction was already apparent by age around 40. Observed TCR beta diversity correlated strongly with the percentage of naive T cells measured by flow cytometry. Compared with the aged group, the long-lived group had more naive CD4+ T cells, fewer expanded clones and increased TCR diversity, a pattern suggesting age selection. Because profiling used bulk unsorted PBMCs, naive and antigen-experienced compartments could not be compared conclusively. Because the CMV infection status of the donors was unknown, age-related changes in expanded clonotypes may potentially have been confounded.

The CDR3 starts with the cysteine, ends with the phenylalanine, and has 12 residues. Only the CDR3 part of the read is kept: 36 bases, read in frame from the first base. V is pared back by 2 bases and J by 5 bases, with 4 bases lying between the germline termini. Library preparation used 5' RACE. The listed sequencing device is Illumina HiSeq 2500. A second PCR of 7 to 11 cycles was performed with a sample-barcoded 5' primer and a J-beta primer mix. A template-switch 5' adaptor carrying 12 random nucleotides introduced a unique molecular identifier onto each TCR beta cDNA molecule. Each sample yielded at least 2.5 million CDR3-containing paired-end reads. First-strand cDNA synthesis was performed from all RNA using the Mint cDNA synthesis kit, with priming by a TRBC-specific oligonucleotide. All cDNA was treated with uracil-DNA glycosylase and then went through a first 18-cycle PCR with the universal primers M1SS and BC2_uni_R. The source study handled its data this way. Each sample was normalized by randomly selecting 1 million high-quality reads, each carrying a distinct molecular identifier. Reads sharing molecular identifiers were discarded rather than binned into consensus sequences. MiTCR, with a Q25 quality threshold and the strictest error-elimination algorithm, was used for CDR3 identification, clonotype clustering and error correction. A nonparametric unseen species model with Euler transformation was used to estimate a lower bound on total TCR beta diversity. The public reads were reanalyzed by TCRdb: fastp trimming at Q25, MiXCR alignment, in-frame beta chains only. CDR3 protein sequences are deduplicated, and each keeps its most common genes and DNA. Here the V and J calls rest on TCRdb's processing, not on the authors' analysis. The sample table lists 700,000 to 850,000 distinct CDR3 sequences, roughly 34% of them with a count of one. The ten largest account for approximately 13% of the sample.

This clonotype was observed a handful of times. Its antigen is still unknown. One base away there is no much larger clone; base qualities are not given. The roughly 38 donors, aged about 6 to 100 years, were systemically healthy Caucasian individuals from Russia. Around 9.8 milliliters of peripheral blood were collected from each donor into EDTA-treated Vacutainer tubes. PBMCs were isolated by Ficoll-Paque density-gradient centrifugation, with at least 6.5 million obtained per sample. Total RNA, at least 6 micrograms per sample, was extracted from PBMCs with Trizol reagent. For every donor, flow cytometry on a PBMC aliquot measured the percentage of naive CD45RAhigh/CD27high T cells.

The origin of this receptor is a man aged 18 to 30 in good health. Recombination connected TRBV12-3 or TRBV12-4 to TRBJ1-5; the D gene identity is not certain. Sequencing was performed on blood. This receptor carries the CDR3 CASSLSYQPQHF. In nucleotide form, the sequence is TGTGCCAGCAGTTTATCGTATCAGCCCCAGCATTTT.